The 32 T cell receptor beta chains below come from one sample, sequenced in a study of T cell changes during pregnancy in multiple sclerosis. Using immunoSEQ multiplex PCR, the repertoire was profiled, and TCRdb retains in-frame clones only, with some absent. There are 25,000 to 30,000 clones in the sample; around 90% occur only once, and approximately 0.55% lies in the top ten. Source: CD4+ T cells from peripheral blood mononuclear cells, taken in the first trimester of pregnancy. The receptors stem from a female donor in good health, enrolled as a control in a pregnancy study.

The chain has TRBV2 and TRBJ2-1; no firm D call. The CDR3 consists of 13 residues. Between the trimmed V and J ends, which lost 2 bases and 10 bases, there was a span of 12 bases. Germline V gene sequence: CDR1 SNHLY, CDR2 FYNNEI. The CDR3 DNA follows: TGTGCCAGCAGTGAACAAGTATCCTACGAGCAGTTCTTC. It yields the protein CASSEQVSYEQFF.

The chain has TRBV15 and TRBJ1-1; D is possibly TRBD1 (5 bases). Per the germline V gene, CDR1 is LNHNV and CDR2 is YYDKDF (reference sequence). V shed 0 bases and J shed 6 bases, with 5 bases lying between them. This CDR3 region has 12 residues. The CDR3 nucleotides read TGTGCCACCAGCAGAGACAGGGCTGAAGCTTTCTTT. Residues: CATSRDRAEAFF.

V gene TRBV27 combines with J gene TRBJ1-3, with D perhaps matching TRBD1 (6 bases). Germline V gene data show CDR1 as MNHEY and CDR2 as SMNVEV (reference sequence). This CDR3 is 15 amino acids long. Trimming removed 6 bases at V and 0 bases at J, with 12 bases between. The CDR3: CASRRLGGSGNTIYF. For the CDR3, the DNA is TGTGCCAGCAGACGTCTAGGGGGCTCTGGAAACACCATATATTTT.

The chain joins TRBV27 to TRBJ2-1; the D gene is possibly TRBD2 (5 bases). Per germline, CDR1 MNHEY and CDR2 SMNVEV (reference sequence). V lost 5 bases and J 7 bases, leaving 18 bases between the germline ends. The CDR3 is 15 amino acids. The CDR3 nucleotides read TGTGCCAGCAGTGGTTATAGTAACTGGGAGAATGAGCAGTTCTTC. Amino acid sequence: CASSGYSNWENEQFF.

CDR3 bases: TGTGCCAGCACCCGGGGGGCCTTGGGGACGGGGGTCGATTCGGGGGGAAACACCATATATTTT. Translated: CASTRGALGTGVDSGGNTIYF. The V call is TRBV28, the J call TRBJ1-3, with D possibly being TRBD1 (6 bases). Looked up from germline, CDR1 is MDHEN and CDR2 is SYDVKM. This CDR3 spans 21 amino acids. Deletions cut 7 bases from V and 4 bases from J, with 35 bases between.

The chain combines TRBV4-1 with TRBJ1-3; 8 bases line up with TRBD1. The junction had 9 bases not matched to a gene; V was cut back by 3 bases and J by 2 bases. The CDR3 covers 17 residues. The V gene's germline CDR1 is MGHRA and CDR2 YSYEKL. The CDR3 DNA reads as TGCGCCAGCAGCCAGGACCCCACAGGGGGGACTGGAAACACCATATATTTT. It codes for CASSQDPTGGTGNTIYF.

The V and J genes are TRBV30 and TRBJ1-1; the D gene is possibly TRBD1 (5 bases). V lost 2 bases, J lost 5 bases, and 15 bases lay in between. CDR3 length: 14 amino acids. In germline, CDR1 is GTSNPN, CDR2 SVGIG (reference sequence). The CDR3 here is CAWSRDRLGTEAFF. The CDR3 DNA reads as TGTGCCTGGAGTCGAGACAGACTGGGGACTGAAGCTTTCTTT.

V and J are TRBV4-1 and TRBJ2-7; 9 bases map to TRBD1. Germline V gene data show CDR1 as MGHRA and CDR2 as YSYEKL. V gave up 4 bases and J gave up 0 bases; unmatched junction bases: 4. The length of the CDR3 is 15 residues. The CDR3 reads CASSRGGQGSYEQYF. The DNA of the CDR3 is TGCGCCAGCAGCCGAGGGGGACAGGGCTCCTACGAGCAGTACTTC.

This rearrangement joins TRBV27 to TRBJ2-5; the match to TRBD2 covers 10 bases. The germline CDR1 and CDR2 sequences are MNHEY and SMNVEV (reference sequence). This CDR3 is 16 amino acids long. The junction had 8 bases not matched to a gene; V was cut back by 6 bases and J by 1 base. CDR3: CASRQLAGRPQETQYF. CDR3 sequence (DNA): TGTGCCAGCAGACAACTAGCGGGAAGGCCCCAAGAGACCCAGTACTTC.

The rearrangement joins TRBV28 to TRBJ2-7, with 8 bases aligning to TRBD1. After removal of 8 bases from V and 2 bases from J, the junction contained 14 bases not matched to a gene. The V gene's germline CDR1 is MDHEN and CDR2 SYDVKM. The CDR3 loop spans 16 amino acids. The CDR3 DNA is TGTGCCAGCGAAACGTCCGGGACAGGACCTACCTACGAGCAGTACTTC. Translating it yields CASETSGTGPTYEQYF.

The chain has TRBV7-8 and TRBJ2-7; the D gene is possibly TRBD1 (6 bases). Germline lookup yields CDR1 SGHVS and CDR2 FQNEAQ. The CDR3 runs 13 residues. Trimming stripped 8 bases from V and 4 bases from J, with 15 bases between. The CDR3 loop reads CASVPPGVYEQYF. The CDR3 nucleotides read TGTGCCAGCGTCCCGCCAGGGGTATACGAGCAGTACTTC.

The V call is TRBV10-3, the J call TRBJ2-3; a weak D match, TRBD1 (6 bases). The germline V and J ends were trimmed by 6 bases and 0 bases, with 13 bases remaining between them. Per germline, CDR1 ENHRY and CDR2 SYGVKD. CDR3 size: 15 residues. Written as DNA, the CDR3 is TGTGCCATCAGGGTTGCCGGGACAAGCACAGATACGCAGTATTTT. Translated: CAIRVAGTSTDTQYF.

This clone came up a few times. The genes are TRBV19 and TRBJ1-1; 7 bases are shared with TRBD1. CDR3 length: 15 amino acids. The germline V gene encodes CDR1 LNHDA and CDR2 SQIVND (reference sequence). Losses at the gene ends were 5 bases for V and 5 bases for J; bases not matched to a gene: 11. This CDR3 reads CASSVPRQGSTEAFF. CDR3 sequence (DNA): TGTGCCAGTAGTGTCCCCCGACAGGGAAGTACTGAAGCTTTCTTT.

The rearrangement links TRBV28 to TRBJ1-1, with 7 positions matching TRBD1. Germline CDR1 is MDHEN and CDR2 is SYDVKM. The J segment lost 5 bases and the V segment lost 7 bases, leaving 4 bases of the junction unmatched. The CDR3 has 12 amino acids. The CDR3 sequence is CASIQQGTEAFF. The CDR3, as DNA: TGTGCCAGCATTCAACAGGGGACTGAAGCTTTCTTT.

V usage is TRBV7-9 and J usage is TRBJ1-2, with 10 bases identical to TRBD1. CDR3 length: 15 residues. The germline V gene has CDR1 SEHNR and CDR2 FQNEAQ (reference sequence). Trimming took 5 bases from V and 3 from J; bases not matched to a gene: 6. The CDR3 sequence is CASSLDRGQDYGYTF. The CDR3, as DNA: TGTGCCAGCAGCCTAGACAGGGGGCAGGACTATGGCTACACCTTC. The whole variable domain, filled in from reference TRBV7-9 and TRBJ1-2, reads DTGVSQNPRHKITKRGQNVTFRCDPISEHNRLYWYRQTLGQGPEFLTYFQNEAQLEKSRLLSDRFSAERPKGSFSTLEIQRTEQGDSAMYLCASSLDRGQDYGYTFGSGTRLTVV.

The chain couples TRBV7-9 to TRBJ2-2; a weak D match, TRBD1 (5 bases). The ends were cut back, 1 base at V and 4 bases at J, with 13 bases in the middle. This CDR3 contains 16 residues. Germline-derived CDR1 and CDR2 are SEHNR and FQNEAQ (reference sequence). CDR3 in DNA: TGTGCCAGCAGCTTAGGCGGCAGGGCTTTCACCGGGGAGCTGTTTTTT. The encoded protein is CASSLGGRAFTGELFF.

The genes are TRBV11-2 and TRBJ2-7, with 8 bases that match TRBD1. Per the germline V gene, CDR1 is SGHAT and CDR2 is FQNNGV. The CDR3 has 14 amino acids. V shed 8 bases and J 1 base; nucleotides not matched to a gene: 7. The CDR3 DNA is TGTGCCAGCTTAGAAAGGACAGGGTCCTACGAGCAGTACTTC. Protein product: CASLERTGSYEQYF.

In its sample, this clone was seen once. This chain joins TRBV7-3 and TRBJ2-1; D might be TRBD2 (5 bases). CDR1 and CDR2 from the germline V gene are SGHTA and FQGTGA. Trimming pared 1 base from V and 9 bases from J, leaving 13 bases between. This CDR3 is 14 amino acids long. This chain's CDR3 is CASSLKRDAGEQFF. The CDR3 DNA reads as TGTGCCAGCAGCTTAAAACGAGATGCGGGTGAGCAGTTCTTC.

This chain joins TRBV5-4 and TRBJ2-7; D may be TRBD1 (6 bases). The CDR3 spans 14 residues. V lost 4 bases to trimming and J lost 6 bases, with 17 bases between them. The V gene's germline CDR1 is SGHNT and CDR2 YYREEE (reference sequence). CDR3 nucleotide sequence: TGTGCCAGCAGCCCCGGGACACTACTTGGCGAGCAGTACTTC. This codes for CASSPGTLLGEQYF.

CDR3 amino acids: CASSSGGVNEKLFF. For the CDR3, the DNA is TGCGCCAGCAGCTCAGGGGGCGTTAATGAAAAACTGTTTTTT. V gene TRBV5-1 combines with J gene TRBJ1-4; TRBD1 aligns across 8 bases. Germline V lookup: CDR1 SGHRS, CDR2 YFSETQ. The CDR3 loop spans 14 amino acids. V lost 3 bases, J lost 4 bases, and 2 bases stayed unmatched.

V gene TRBV6-5 combines with J gene TRBJ2-3, with 10 bases matching TRBD1. Losses at the gene ends were 7 bases for V and 4 bases for J; bases not matched to a gene: 8. The CDR3 is made up of 15 amino acids. Germline V CDR1 and CDR2: MNHEY, SVGAGI. The CDR3 region is CASTPGQGGSDTQYF. In DNA, the CDR3 is TGTGCCAGCACCCCCGGACAGGGGGGATCAGATACGCAGTATTTT.

The chain carries TRBV20-1 and TRBJ2-5; tentatively, D is TRBD1 (5 bases). V was clipped by 5 bases and J by 5 bases, with 9 bases between them. There are 11 residues in the CDR3. Germline V gene data show CDR1 as DFQATT and CDR2 as SNEGSKA (reference sequence). As DNA, the CDR3 is TGCAGTGCTCGTAGGGGCGAGACCCAGTACTTC. It yields the protein CSARRGETQYF.

This clone was seen only once. This chain connects TRBV6-5 to TRBJ1-3; no clear D gene. The V end was cut by 2 bases, the J end by 6 bases, with 11 bases between. This CDR3 spans 14 amino acids. Germline V gene data show CDR1 as MNHEY and CDR2 as SVGAGI. CDR3 nucleotides: TGTGCCAGCAGTTACAAGCAGGCCTCAAACACCATATATTTT. This gives the protein CASSYKQASNTIYF.

The chain recombines TRBV7-2 with TRBJ2-3, with D uncertain. The CDR3 has 14 residues. Germline CDR1 reads SGHTA; CDR2 reads FQGNSA. Trimming cost V 3 bases and J 0 bases, with 7 bases left between them. The CDR3 DNA is TGTGCCAGCAGCTTGCCACTAAGCACAGATACGCAGTATTTT. As protein: CASSLPLSTDTQYF.

The chain has TRBV10-3 and TRBJ1-4, with D unclear. Germline CDR1 ENHRY, CDR2 SYGVKD. This CDR3 has 14 amino acids. The germline V and J ends were trimmed by 8 bases and 3 bases, with 13 bases remaining between them. CDR3 sequence (DNA): TGTGCCATCTCGGGAAGCGCAGCTAATGAAAAACTGTTTTTT. Translation: CAISGSAANEKLFF.

This rearrangement joins TRBV30 to TRBJ2-1, with TRBD1 as a possible D gene (5 bases). V was trimmed by 8 bases and J by 4 bases, leaving 18 bases between them. Germline CDR1 is GTSNPN and CDR2 is SVGIG (reference sequence). There are 14 residues in the CDR3. The CDR3 DNA sequence: TGTGCCGCTCAACTGGGGCTCGCGTACAATGAGCAGTTCTTC. Translation: CAAQLGLAYNEQFF.

The J gene is TRBJ1-3, the V gene TRBV6-5; D may be TRBD1 (5 bases). Germline V gene data show CDR1 as MNHEY and CDR2 as SVGAGI. The CDR3 covers 14 residues. V lost 2 bases, J lost 5 bases, and 10 bases lay in between. The CDR3 DNA reads TGTGCCAGCAGTTACACCAGGGATCGAAACACCATATATTTT. It is translated as CASSYTRDRNTIYF.

CDR3 amino acids: CASSPSNREAFF. The CDR3 DNA sequence: TGTGCCAGCTCACCATCGAACAGGGAAGCTTTCTTT. The rearrangement links TRBV18 to TRBJ1-1; tentative D call: TRBD1 (5 bases). CDR1 KGHSH and CDR2 LQKENI come from the germline V gene. The CDR3 spans 12 residues. Trimming shortened V by 2 bases and J by 8 bases, and 9 bases separated the two germline ends.

This rearrangement joins TRBV4-3 to TRBJ1-1; D might be TRBD1 (6 bases). The CDR3 has 15 amino acids. V lost 1 base and J lost 0, with 9 bases in between. Germline V gives CDR1 LGHNA, CDR2 YSLEER. CDR3 loop: CASSQGDTMNTEAFF. For the CDR3, the DNA is TGCGCCAGCAGCCAAGGGGACACAATGAACACTGAAGCTTTCTTT.

The rearrangement links TRBV20-1 to TRBJ2-7; 8 nucleotides line up with TRBD1. The germline V gene encodes CDR1 DFQATT and CDR2 SNEGSKA (reference sequence). The CDR3 runs 11 residues. J lost 6 bases, V lost 5 bases, and 3 bases had no gene match. The CDR3 coding sequence is TGCAGTGCTTCGGACAGGGCCGAGCAGTACTTC. Amino acid sequence: CSASDRAEQYF.

This chain joins TRBV28 and TRBJ1-6, with D uncertain. Germline assignment: CDR1 MDHEN and CDR2 SYDVKM. Trimming removed 3 bases at V and 10 bases at J, with 13 bases between. This CDR3 comprises 14 residues. The CDR3: CASSLEDTGSPLHF. CDR3 DNA: TGTGCCAGCAGTTTGGAGGATACTGGCTCACCCCTCCACTTT.

V usage is TRBV5-1 and J usage is TRBJ1-1; D uncertain. V shed 4 bases and J shed 3 bases, with 4 bases lying between them. The CDR3 extends over 11 amino acids. CDR1 is SGHRS and CDR2 is YFSETQ in the germline V gene. The CDR3 sequence is CASSRDTEAFF. CDR3 sequence (DNA): TGCGCCAGCAGCAGAGACACTGAAGCTTTCTTT.